Below, 21 T cell receptor beta chains from the same sample are listed, as sequenced in a study of shared clonotypes between healthy human individuals. Data came from immunoSEQ multiplex PCR; TCRdb stores just in-frame clones and leaves some out. The sample lists more than 2,000,000 clones, more than 80% seen once, with approximately 0.4% in the top ten. Sequencing used naive CD4+ T cells from PBMCs. As to subset: CD45RA+ positively selected. The receptors shown here come from a man younger than 30 in good health. Some clones in this sample may be carry-over from other donors' samples.

This chain links TRBV7-9 with TRBJ2-5; TRBD2 aligns across 9 bases. Trimming removed 5 bases from V and 3 bases from J; junction bases left unmatched: 19. The germline CDR1 and CDR2 sequences are SEHNR and FQNEAQ (reference sequence). The CDR3 runs to 19 residues. DNA for the CDR3: TGTGCCAGCAGCCCCCAGCGGGCTGCGGGAGGGCCGAGTAAAGAGACCCAGTACTTC. Amino acids: CASSPQRAAGGPSKETQYF. The full variable domain, with the rest looked up from reference TRBV7-9 and TRBJ2-5, is DTGVSQNPRHKITKRGQNVTFRCDPISEHNRLYWYRQTLGQGPEFLTYFQNEAQLEKSRLLSDRFSAERPKGSFSTLEIQRTEQGDSAMYLCASSPQRAAGGPSKETQYFGPGTRLLVL.

The V call is TRBV5-4, the J call TRBJ2-5, with a tentative D call TRBD1 (6 bases). V lost 0 bases to trimming and J lost 3 bases, with 9 bases between them. CDR3 length equals 14 residues. Germline CDR1 and CDR2: SGHNT and YYREEE (reference sequence). Here the CDR3 reads CASSLGTAKETQYF. The CDR3 DNA sequence: TGTGCCAGCAGCTTGGGGACAGCGAAAGAGACCCAGTACTTC.

About this clone itself: The sample holds other DNA sequences that translate to the same CDR3. The chain employs TRBV6-1 and TRBJ2-3; D ambiguous. Germline lookup yields CDR1 MNHNS and CDR2 SASEGT. The CDR3 is made up of 11 amino acids. The V gene lost 3 bases and the J gene lost 6 bases, with 4 bases spanning the gap. DNA of the CDR3: TGTGCCAGCAGTGACGCGGATACGCAGTATTTT. As protein: CASSDADTQYF.

The chain is built from TRBV18 and TRBJ2-7; TRBD2 matches 7 bases. The V segment lost 5 bases and the J segment 6 bases; nucleotides outside the gene matches: 13. The CDR3 is 15 residues long. Germline-derived CDR1 and CDR2 are KGHSH and LQKENI. CDR3 region: CASSGVGSGTSEQYF. The CDR3 DNA sequence: TGTGCCAGCTCAGGGGTGGGGAGCGGGACGAGCGAGCAGTACTTC.

This sequence joins TRBV19 and TRBJ2-5; the D gene could be TRBD1 or TRBD2 (5 bases each). This CDR3 has 16 amino acids. Trimming removed 3 bases from V and 5 bases from J, with 19 bases in between. Germline-derived CDR1 and CDR2 are LNHDA and SQIVND (reference sequence). As DNA, the CDR3 is TGTGCCAGTAGTATCCAATTCCGGGACCCTCCGGAGACCCAGTACTTC. Translating gives CASSIQFRDPPETQYF.

This chain links TRBV28 with TRBJ2-5; D not certain. This CDR3 has 14 residues. Germline loops: CDR1 MDHEN, CDR2 SYDVKM. Between the trimmed V and J ends, which lost 1 base and 1 base, there was a span of 7 bases. As DNA, the CDR3 is TGTGCCAGCAGTTTATCGGTAACCCAAGAGACCCAGTACTTC. This encodes CASSLSVTQETQYF.

The rearrangement uses TRBV7-2 and TRBJ1-3; D gene uncertain. This CDR3 region has 13 residues. CDR1 and CDR2 from the germline V gene are SGHTA and FQGNSA. Trimming removed 6 bases from V and 0 bases from J, with 6 bases in between. The DNA of the CDR3 is TGTGCCAGCAGGGACGCCTCTGGAAACACCATATATTTT. This gives the protein CASRDASGNTIYF. Drawing the rest from reference TRBV7-2 and TRBJ1-3, the complete variable domain is GAGVSQSPSNKVTEKGKDVELRCDPISGHTALYWYRQSLGQGLEFLIYFQGNSAPDKSGLPSDRFSAERTGGSVSTLTIQRTQQEDSAVYLCASRDASGNTIYFGEGSWLTVV.

The chain recombines TRBV9 with TRBJ1-3; D might be TRBD1 (5 bases). Trimming took off 2 bases at V and 0 bases at J, with 9 bases between the two ends. The CDR3 has 15 residues. The germline V gene has CDR1 SGDLS and CDR2 YYNGEE. The CDR3 protein is CASSVGALSGNTIYF. CDR3 nucleotides: TGTGCCAGCAGCGTCGGGGCGCTCTCTGGAAACACCATATATTTT.

This clone is a singleton in its sample. The sample has other DNA sequences that encode this CDR3 too. J is TRBJ2-3 and V is TRBV7-3; no definite D call. Germline V gene sequence: CDR1 SGHTA, CDR2 FQGTGA. V shed 1 base and J shed 3 bases, with 5 bases lying between them. The CDR3 sequence is 13 residues long. CDR3 sequence reads: CASSLSRTDTQYF. CDR3 bases: TGTGCCAGCAGCTTAAGTAGGACAGATACGCAGTATTTT. The variable domain in full, completed from reference TRBV7-3 and TRBJ2-3, reads GAGVSQTPSNKVTEKGKYVELRCDPISGHTALYWYRQSLGQGPEFLIYFQGTGAADDSGLPNDRFFAVRPEGSVSTLKIQRTERGDSAVYLCASSLSRTDTQYFGPGTRLTVL.

The CDR3 is CASSPRDTVTYEQYF. CDR3 nucleotides: TGTGCCAGCAGCCCCCGGGACACCGTTACCTACGAGCAGTACTTC. The chain combines TRBV7-8 with TRBJ2-7; a possible D gene is TRBD1 (6 bases). V was cut by 5 bases and J by 2 bases, with 16 bases left in between. This CDR3 spans 15 amino acids. The germline V gene has CDR1 SGHVS and CDR2 FQNEAQ.

This clone has just one count. V gene TRBV5-1 combines with J gene TRBJ1-1; D is possibly TRBD1 (5 bases). Trimming stripped 0 bases from V and 0 bases from J, with 9 bases between. Germline V gives CDR1 SGHRS, CDR2 YFSETQ. The CDR3 runs 15 residues. For the CDR3, the DNA is TGCGCCAGCAGCTTGGAAGGGACGTTGAACACTGAAGCTTTCTTT. This sequence encodes CASSLEGTLNTEAFF.

This chain links TRBV7-6 with TRBJ1-1; perhaps TRBD1 as D (6 bases). Germline assignment: CDR1 SGHVS and CDR2 FNYEAQ. CDR3 size: 15 residues. V lost 5 bases and J lost 1, with 14 bases in between. CDR3 nucleotides: TGTGCCAGCAGCCTATCAGGGGTGGGGAACACTGAAGCTTTCTTT. This codes for CASSLSGVGNTEAFF.

CDR3 DNA sequence: TGTGCCAGTCACAGGGAGGGCGTTGAGACCCAGTACTTC. Translated, it gives CASHREGVETQYF. The V gene is TRBV2, the J gene TRBJ2-5; TRBD2 is a possible D gene (7 bases). Germline V gives CDR1 SNHLY, CDR2 FYNNEI. The CDR3 consists of 13 residues. Trimming stripped 9 bases from V and 5 bases from J, with 16 bases between.

The chain employs TRBV25-1 and TRBJ2-7; 10 nucleotides line up with TRBD2. This CDR3 comprises 17 residues. V was clipped by 5 bases and J by 2 bases; unmatched bases: 12. The V gene's germline CDR1 is MGHDK and CDR2 SYGVNS. DNA for the CDR3: TGTGCCAGCAGTTTTTCCGTCGGGACTAGCGAGACCTACGAGCAGTACTTC. This encodes CASSFSVGTSETYEQYF.

V is TRBV27 and J is TRBJ1-4, with D perhaps matching TRBD1 (6 bases). The CDR3 has 17 residues. The germline V and J ends were trimmed by 6 bases and 3 bases, with 20 bases remaining between them. Germline CDR1 reads MNHEY; CDR2 reads SMNVEV (reference sequence). CDR3 amino acids: CASRNIGQPSSNEKLFF. The CDR3 DNA reads as TGTGCCAGCAGGAACATCGGACAGCCTAGTTCTAATGAAAAACTGTTTTTT.

J is TRBJ1-1 and V is TRBV7-9; D call uncertain. Germline-derived CDR1 and CDR2 are SEHNR and FQNEAQ (reference sequence). The V gene lost 2 bases and the J gene lost 6 bases, with 7 bases spanning the gap. The CDR3 covers 12 residues. In DNA form, the CDR3 reads TGTGCCAGCAGCTTATATGAGGCTGAAGCTTTCTTT. This encodes CASSLYEAEAFF.

V and J are TRBV21-1 and TRBJ2-1; the DNA was not used to check the table's D call, TRBD2. TRBV21-1 is termed a pseudogene. The CDR3 runs 13 residues. This chain's CDR3 is CARLLVSYNEQFF. DNA of the CDR3: TGTGCCAGATTACTCGTATCCTACAATGAGCAGTTCTTC.

The genes are TRBV10-3 and TRBJ2-2, with 10 bases identical to TRBD2. Germline CDR1 reads ENHRY; CDR2 reads SYGVKD. This CDR3 has 17 residues. Trimming removed 7 bases from V and 0 bases from J; junction bases left unmatched: 8. CDR3 amino acids: CAIKEASGRPNTGELFF. CDR3 nucleotide sequence: TGTGCCATCAAGGAGGCTAGCGGGAGACCGAACACCGGGGAGCTGTTTTTT.

The gene calls are TRBV11-1 and TRBJ2-7, with D possibly called TRBD1 or TRBD2 (6 bases each). Germline CDR1 SGHAT, CDR2 FQDESV (reference sequence). This CDR3 comprises 15 residues. Trimming took off 7 bases at V and 0 bases at J, with 16 bases between the two ends. The CDR3 reads CASNSLGGSSYEQYF. For the CDR3, the DNA is TGTGCCAGCAACAGCTTAGGGGGGAGCTCCTACGAGCAGTACTTC.

This clone was seen just once. The J gene is TRBJ2-7, the V gene TRBV19; D not certain. This CDR3 region has 13 residues. V lost 6 bases and J 2 bases, leaving 11 bases between the germline ends. Germline V CDR1 and CDR2: LNHDA, SQIVND (reference sequence). The CDR3 loop reads CASRVGPTYEQYF. The CDR3 DNA reads TGTGCCAGTAGGGTGGGCCCTACCTACGAGCAGTACTTC.

The V gene is TRBV5-1, the J gene TRBJ2-7; D perhaps matches TRBD2 (6 bases). Germline CDR1 is SGHRS and CDR2 is YFSETQ. V lost 3 bases and J 5 bases, leaving 15 bases between the germline ends. This CDR3 region has 14 residues. The CDR3 region has the DNA TGCGCCAGCAGCTCGACTAGTCGAGTCCACGAGCAGTACTTC. It encodes CASSSTSRVHEQYF.